Below are 17 T cell receptor beta chains sequenced from a single sample in a study of human T cells and chemical hapten exposure. In TCRdb, the RACE reads were re-called with MiXCR into one record per CDR3 protein. The sample holds about 90,000 distinct CDR3 sequences, about 11% seen once. Time point specified: patch test 3, about 24 weeks after DPC sensitization. Documented treatment: therapeutic diphenylcyclopropenone sensitization with weekly scalp DPC. The starting material was whole blood, obtained in connection with sensitization to the hapten diphenylcyclopropenone (DPC). These receptors were collected from a woman aged 25 to 39 with alopecia areata. Some clones in this sample may be carry-over from other donors' samples.

This clonotype came up many times. The CDR3 sequence: CASSLTTGKYQPQHF. CDR3 in DNA: TGCGCCAGCAGCTTAACTACAGGGAAATATCAGCCCCAGCATTTT. This sequence joins TRBV5-1 and TRBJ1-5; possible D gene TRBD1, 6 bases. V gave up 2 bases and J gave up 5 bases, with 14 bases separating them. CDR1 SGHRS and CDR2 YFSETQ come from the germline V gene. CDR3 length equals 15 residues. Drawing the rest from reference TRBV5-1 and TRBJ1-5, the complete variable domain is KAGVTQTPRYLIKTRGQQVTLSCSPISGHRSVSWYQQTPGQGLQFLFEYFSETQRNKGNFPGRFSGRQFSNSRSEMNVSTLELGDSALYLCASSLTTGKYQPQHFGDGTRLSIL.

This clonotype came up many times. The chain combines TRBV14 with TRBJ1-1; D gene unclear. CDR3 length: 14 amino acids. V lost 4 bases and J lost 4, with 13 bases in between. Germline loops: CDR1 SGHDN, CDR2 FVKESK. The CDR3 loop reads CASSPYHEGTEAFF. The CDR3 DNA follows: TGTGCCAGCAGCCCGTATCATGAGGGCACTGAAGCTTTCTTT.

Details on this clonotype: This may be a read error: a much more frequent sequence differs by one nucleotide. The chain carries TRBV7-9 and TRBJ2-1, with D unclear. The CDR3 covers 14 residues. V was clipped by 8 bases and J by 0 bases, with 11 bases between them. The germline CDR1 and CDR2 sequences are SEHNR and FQNEAQ (reference sequence). The chain's CDR3 is CASGPYSSYNEQFF. For the CDR3, the DNA is TGTGCCAGCGGCCCTTACAGCTCCTACAATGAGCAGTTCTTC. The full variable domain, completed using reference TRBV7-9 and TRBJ2-1, is DTGVSQNPRHKITKRGQNVTFRCDPISEHNRLYWYRQTLGQGPEFLTYFQNEAQLEKSRLLSDRFSAERPKGSFSTLEIQRTEQGDSAMYLCASGPYSSYNEQFFGPGTRLTVL.

This clonotype was counted ten times or more. The CDR3 DNA reads as TGTGCCAGCAGATCAGGCGCTAGCGGGGAGTTTACGCAGTATTTT. Its protein is CASRSGASGEFTQYF. The chain uses TRBV28 and TRBJ2-3; TRBD2 matches 9 bases. This CDR3 has 15 residues. The ends lost 6 bases at V and 8 bases at J; junction bases unmatched: 12. Germline CDR1 reads MDHEN; CDR2 reads SYDVKM. Full variable domain (remainder filled in from reference TRBV28 and TRBJ2-3): DVKVTQSSRYLVKRTGEKVFLECVQDMDHENMFWYRQDPGLGLRLIYFSYDVKMKEKGDIPEGYSVSREKKERFSLILESASTNQTSMYLCASRSGASGEFTQYFGPGTRLTVL.

At least ten counts were recorded for this clonotype. The CDR3 here is CATSDTSGESYNEQFF. The CDR3 nucleotides read TGTGCCACCAGTGATACTAGCGGGGAATCCTACAATGAGCAGTTCTTC. This chain links TRBV24-1 with TRBJ2-1; 10 bases match TRBD2. The CDR3 runs to 16 residues. CDR1 KGHDR and CDR2 SFDVKD come from the germline V gene. The V and J ends lost 3 bases and 1 base, in that order; junction bases with no gene match: 2.

The chain uses TRBV27 and TRBJ2-5; 12 bases fit TRBD2. The ends lost 5 bases at V and 5 bases at J; junction bases unmatched: 9. Germline loops: CDR1 MNHEY, CDR2 SMNVEV (reference sequence). The CDR3 loop spans 16 amino acids. CDR3 region: CASSPWASGRGETQYF. The CDR3 nucleotides read TGTGCCAGCAGTCCATGGGCTAGCGGGAGGGGTGAGACCCAGTACTTC.

This clonotype was seen at least ten times. The J gene is TRBJ1-2, the V gene TRBV12-3 or TRBV12-4; TRBD1 might be the D (6 bases). Trimming took off 3 bases at V and 7 bases at J, with 12 bases between the two ends. The CDR3 sequence is 13 residues long. CDR3 sequence: CASSFLGALGYTF. The CDR3 nucleotides read TGTGCCAGCAGTTTCTTGGGGGCCCTTGGCTACACCTTC.

In regard to this clonotype: The junction differs from germline at one of its ends, possibly a read error. This chain connects TRBV7-9 to TRBJ2-2, with 7 nucleotides matching TRBD1. From germline, CDR1 is SEHNR and CDR2 FQNEAQ (reference sequence). The length of the CDR3 is 13 residues. This CDR3 reads CAGQDTSTRELFF. The CDR3 nucleotides are TGTGCTGGACAGGATACGTCCACCAGGGAGCTGTTTTTT.

This clonotype has more than one count but fewer than ten. This rearrangement joins TRBV6-5 to TRBJ2-7; weak D call: TRBD1 (5 bases). The V gene's germline CDR1 is MNHEY and CDR2 SVGAGI. Trimming removed 0 bases at V and 0 bases at J, with 9 bases between. This CDR3 comprises 15 residues. CDR3 in DNA: TGTGCCAGCAGTTACTCTGGGGCAGACTCCTACGAGCAGTACTTC. It is translated as CASSYSGADSYEQYF.

This clonotype was counted many times. The rearrangement uses TRBV6-2 or TRBV6-3 and TRBJ2-3; D might be TRBD1 or TRBD2, each matching 5 bases. The CDR3 consists of 14 residues. V was cut by 4 bases and J by 11 bases, with 19 bases left in between. The V gene's germline CDR1 is MNHEY and CDR2 SVGEGT. In DNA, the CDR3 is TGTGCCAGCAGTTCAACCCGAAAGGGGACGGGGCAGTATTTT. Translation: CASSSTRKGTGQYF.

V gene TRBV18 combines with J gene TRBJ1-5, with a possible D match to TRBD1 (5 bases). CDR3 length equals 16 residues. Germline CDR1 KGHSH, CDR2 LQKENI. Between the trimmed V and J ends, which lost 2 bases and 1 base, there was a span of 12 bases. The DNA of the CDR3 is TGTGCCAGCTCACCATCGTCAGGGCCAAGCAATCAGCCCCAGCATTTT. This gives the protein CASSPSSGPSNQPQHF.

V is TRBV7-9 and J is TRBJ1-6; 8 bases align to TRBD1. V lost 7 bases and J lost 9; bases outside the gene matches: 8. The CDR3 length is 14 residues. Per the germline V gene, CDR1 is SEHNR and CDR2 is FQNEAQ (reference sequence). The CDR3 sequence is CASTPRTGSSPLHF. The CDR3 DNA reads as TGTGCCAGCACCCCCCGGACAGGGAGTTCACCCCTCCACTTT.

This chain links TRBV18 with TRBJ2-5, with 7 nucleotides matching TRBD1. Trimming removed 7 bases from V and 1 base from J; junction bases left unmatched: 3. The CDR3 is made up of 13 amino acids. The V gene's germline CDR1 is KGHSH and CDR2 LQKENI. The CDR3 reads CASFQGVQETQYF. The CDR3 nucleotides read TGTGCCAGCTTCCAGGGGGTCCAAGAGACCCAGTACTTC.

This clonotype was detected ten times or more. This sequence joins TRBV28 and TRBJ2-7, with D tentatively TRBD2 (5 bases). Germline lookup yields CDR1 MDHEN and CDR2 SYDVKM. The V end lost 5 bases, the J end lost 3 bases, and 8 bases lay between the germline ends. The CDR3 extends over 12 amino acids. CDR3 bases: TGTGCCAGCAGTATCGGGATCTACGAGCAGTACTTC. This gives the protein CASSIGIYEQYF.

The chain joins TRBV21-1 to TRBJ2-6; TRBD1 is the table's D call, not checked against the DNA. TRBV21-1 is described as a pseudogene. This CDR3 is 17 amino acids long. Written as DNA, the CDR3 is TGTGCCAGCGGATGGACAGAAGAAAGCTCTGGGGCCAACGTCCTGACTTTC. Amino acid sequence: CASGWTEESSGANVLTF.

CDR3: CASSSSSALNTEQFF. The CDR3 region has the DNA TGTGCCAGCAGCTCCTCTAGCGCCCTAAACACTGAGCAGTTCTTC. The rearrangement uses TRBV11-1 and TRBJ2-1; D is perhaps TRBD2 (6 bases). Germline CDR1 and CDR2: SGHAT and FQDESV (reference sequence). This CDR3 has 15 residues. Trimming left V 4 bases short and J 9 bases short, with 19 bases between.

This clonotype was counted at least ten times. The rearrangement uses TRBV6-2 or TRBV6-3 and TRBJ2-6, with TRBD2 as a possible D gene (6 bases). This CDR3 has 15 amino acids. V was pared by 3 bases and J by 4 bases, with 10 bases between. CDR1 and CDR2 from the germline V gene are MNHEY and SVGEGT. The CDR3 is CASSYWGEGANVLTF. CDR3 nucleotide sequence: TGTGCCAGCAGTTATTGGGGGGAAGGGGCCAACGTCCTGACTTTC.